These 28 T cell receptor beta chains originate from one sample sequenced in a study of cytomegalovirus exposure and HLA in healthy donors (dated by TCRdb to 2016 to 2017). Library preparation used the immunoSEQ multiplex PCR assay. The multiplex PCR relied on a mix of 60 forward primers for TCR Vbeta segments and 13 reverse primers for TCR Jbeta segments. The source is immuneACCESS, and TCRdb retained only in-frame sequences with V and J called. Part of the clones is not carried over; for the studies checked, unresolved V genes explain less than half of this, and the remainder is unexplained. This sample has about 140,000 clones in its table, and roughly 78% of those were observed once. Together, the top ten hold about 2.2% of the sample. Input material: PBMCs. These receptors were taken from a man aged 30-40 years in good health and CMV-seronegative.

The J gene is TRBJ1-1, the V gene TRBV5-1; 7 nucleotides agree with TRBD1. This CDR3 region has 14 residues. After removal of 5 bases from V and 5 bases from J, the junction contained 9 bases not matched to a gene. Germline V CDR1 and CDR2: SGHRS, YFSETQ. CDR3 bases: TGCGCCAGCAGGGGACAGCCCGGGAGAACTGAAGCTTTCTTT. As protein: CASRGQPGRTEAFF.

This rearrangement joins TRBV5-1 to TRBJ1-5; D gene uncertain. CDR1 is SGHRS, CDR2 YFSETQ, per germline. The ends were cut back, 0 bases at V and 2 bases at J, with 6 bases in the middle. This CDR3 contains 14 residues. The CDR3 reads CASSLGTGNQPQHF. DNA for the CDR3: TGCGCCAGCAGCTTGGGTACAGGCAATCAGCCCCAGCATTTT.

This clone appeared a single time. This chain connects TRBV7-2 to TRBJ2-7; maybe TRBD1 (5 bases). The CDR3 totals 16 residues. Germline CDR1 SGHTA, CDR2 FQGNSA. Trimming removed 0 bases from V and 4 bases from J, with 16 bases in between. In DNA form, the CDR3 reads TGTGCCAGCAGCTTAGCGAAGGGGTTAAGCTATTACGAGCAGTACTTC. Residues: CASSLAKGLSYYEQYF. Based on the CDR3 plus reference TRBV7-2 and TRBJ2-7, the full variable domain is GAGVSQSPSNKVTEKGKDVELRCDPISGHTALYWYRQSLGQGLEFLIYFQGNSAPDKSGLPSDRFSAERTGGSVSTLTIQRTQQEDSAVYLCASSLAKGLSYYEQYFGPGTRLTVT.

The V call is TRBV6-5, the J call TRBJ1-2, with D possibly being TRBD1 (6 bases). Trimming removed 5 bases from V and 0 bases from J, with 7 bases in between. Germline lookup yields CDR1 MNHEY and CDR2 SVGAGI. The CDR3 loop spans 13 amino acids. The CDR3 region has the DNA TGTGCCAGCAGTGACAGGACTAACTATGGCTACACCTTC. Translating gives CASSDRTNYGYTF.

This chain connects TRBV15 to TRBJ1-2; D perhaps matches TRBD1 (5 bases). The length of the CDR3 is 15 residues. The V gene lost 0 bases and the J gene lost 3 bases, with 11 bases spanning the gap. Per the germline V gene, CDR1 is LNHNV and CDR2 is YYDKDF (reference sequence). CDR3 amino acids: CATSRDLGGDYGYTF. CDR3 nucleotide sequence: TGTGCCACCAGCAGAGATCTTGGGGGGGACTATGGCTACACCTTC.

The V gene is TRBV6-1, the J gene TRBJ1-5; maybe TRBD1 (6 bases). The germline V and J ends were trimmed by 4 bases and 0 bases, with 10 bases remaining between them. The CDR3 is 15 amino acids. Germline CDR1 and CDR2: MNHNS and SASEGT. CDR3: CASSATGYSNQPQHF. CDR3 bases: TGTGCCAGCAGTGCAACAGGGTATAGCAATCAGCCCCAGCATTTT.

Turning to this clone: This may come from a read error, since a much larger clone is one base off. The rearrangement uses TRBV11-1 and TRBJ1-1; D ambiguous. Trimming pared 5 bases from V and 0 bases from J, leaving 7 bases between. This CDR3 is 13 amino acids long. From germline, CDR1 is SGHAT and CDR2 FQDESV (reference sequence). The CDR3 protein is CASSPGLNTEAFF. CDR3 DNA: TGTGCCAGCAGCCCGGGATTGAACACTGAAGCTTTCTTT.

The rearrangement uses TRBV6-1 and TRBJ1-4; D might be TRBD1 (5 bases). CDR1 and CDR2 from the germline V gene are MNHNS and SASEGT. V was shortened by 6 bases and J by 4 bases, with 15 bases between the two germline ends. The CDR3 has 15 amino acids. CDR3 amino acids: CASRPTGGFNEKLFF. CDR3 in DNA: TGTGCCAGCAGGCCCACCGGGGGATTTAATGAAAAACTGTTTTTT.

The CDR3 DNA reads TGTGCCAGCAGTTACCGGGACAGGGGAGGATATGGCTACACCTTC. This gives the protein CASSYRDRGGYGYTF. The chain carries TRBV6-5 and TRBJ1-2; 10 nucleotides line up with TRBD1. V trimming: 2 bases; J trimming: 5 bases; junction bases outside the gene matches: 5. Germline assignment: CDR1 MNHEY and CDR2 SVGAGI. The CDR3 extends over 15 amino acids.

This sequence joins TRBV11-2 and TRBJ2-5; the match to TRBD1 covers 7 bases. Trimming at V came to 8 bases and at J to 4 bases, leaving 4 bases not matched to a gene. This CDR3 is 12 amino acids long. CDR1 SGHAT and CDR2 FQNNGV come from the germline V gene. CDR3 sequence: CASGDRAETQYF. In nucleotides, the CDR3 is TGTGCCAGCGGAGACAGGGCAGAGACCCAGTACTTC.

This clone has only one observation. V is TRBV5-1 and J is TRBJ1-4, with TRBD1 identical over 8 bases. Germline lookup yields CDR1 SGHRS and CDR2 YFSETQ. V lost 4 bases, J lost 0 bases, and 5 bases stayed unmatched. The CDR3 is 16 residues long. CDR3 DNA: TGCGCCAGCAGCATGGGACAGGACGCAACTAATGAAAAACTGTTTTTT. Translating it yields CASSMGQDATNEKLFF.

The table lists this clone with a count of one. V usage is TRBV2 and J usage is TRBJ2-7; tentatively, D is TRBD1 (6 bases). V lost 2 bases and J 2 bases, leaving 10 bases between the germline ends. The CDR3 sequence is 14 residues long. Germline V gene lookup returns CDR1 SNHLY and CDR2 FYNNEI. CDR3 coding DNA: TGTGCCAGCAGTGAACAGGGGCCCGCCTACGAGCAGTACTTC. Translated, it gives CASSEQGPAYEQYF.

CDR3 protein: CASSELSGTTNSPLHF. Here the CDR3 DNA reads TGTGCCAGCAGTGAGCTTTCTGGGACAACGAATTCACCCCTCCACTTT. This chain connects TRBV2 to TRBJ1-6; TRBD1 is a possible D gene (6 bases). Germline CDR1 SNHLY, CDR2 FYNNEI. Trimming took 3 bases from V and 7 from J, leaving 16 bases between them. The length of the CDR3 is 16 residues. The full variable domain, completed using reference TRBV2 and TRBJ1-6, is EPEVTQTPSHQVTQMGQEVILRCVPISNHLYFYWYRQILGQKVEFLVSFYNNEISEKSEIFDDQFSVERPDGSNFTLKIRSTKLEDSAMYFCASSELSGTTNSPLHFGNGTRLTVT.

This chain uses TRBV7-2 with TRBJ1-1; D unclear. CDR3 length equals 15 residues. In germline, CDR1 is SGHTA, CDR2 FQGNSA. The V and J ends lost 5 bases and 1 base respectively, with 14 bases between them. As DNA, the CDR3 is TGTGCCAGCAGCCTACCCTTGGGGAGGAACACTGAAGCTTTCTTT. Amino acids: CASSLPLGRNTEAFF.

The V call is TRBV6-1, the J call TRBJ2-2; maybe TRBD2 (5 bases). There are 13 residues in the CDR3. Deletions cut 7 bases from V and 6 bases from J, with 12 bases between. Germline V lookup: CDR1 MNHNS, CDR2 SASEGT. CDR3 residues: CASIEGRSGELFF. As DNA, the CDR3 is TGTGCCAGCATAGAGGGAAGGTCCGGGGAGCTGTTTTTT.

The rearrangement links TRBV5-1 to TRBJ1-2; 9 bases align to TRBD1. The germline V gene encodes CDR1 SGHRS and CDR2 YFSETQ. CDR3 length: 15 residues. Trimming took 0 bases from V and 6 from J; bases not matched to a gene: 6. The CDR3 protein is CASSLEGQGRDGYTF. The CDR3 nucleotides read TGCGCCAGCAGCTTGGAGGGACAGGGTAGGGATGGCTACACCTTC. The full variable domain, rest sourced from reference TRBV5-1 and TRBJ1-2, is KAGVTQTPRYLIKTRGQQVTLSCSPISGHRSVSWYQQTPGQGLQFLFEYFSETQRNKGNFPGRFSGRQFSNSRSEMNVSTLELGDSALYLCASSLEGQGRDGYTFGSGTRLTVV.

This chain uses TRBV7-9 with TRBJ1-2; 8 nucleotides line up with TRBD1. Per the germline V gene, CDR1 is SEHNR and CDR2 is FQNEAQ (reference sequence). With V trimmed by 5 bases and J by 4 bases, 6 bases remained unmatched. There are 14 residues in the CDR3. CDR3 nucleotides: TGTGCCAGCAGCCAGGGGGCACGGGGCTATGGCTACACCTTC. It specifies CASSQGARGYGYTF.

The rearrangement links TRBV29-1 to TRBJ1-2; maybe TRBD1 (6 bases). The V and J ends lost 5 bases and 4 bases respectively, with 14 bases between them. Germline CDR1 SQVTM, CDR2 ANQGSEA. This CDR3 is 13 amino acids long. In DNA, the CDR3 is TGCAGCGTTTTTCCAGGGGCCCGCTATGGCTACACCTTC. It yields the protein CSVFPGARYGYTF.

The CDR3 nucleotides are TGTGCCAGCAGTGGACAGGGGGCGAAGTATGGCTACACCTTC. Protein sequence: CASSGQGAKYGYTF. The chain uses TRBV2 and TRBJ1-2, with 10 bases aligning to TRBD1. This CDR3 is built from 14 residues. Losses at the gene ends were 4 bases for V and 5 bases for J; bases not matched to a gene: 4. CDR1 and CDR2 (germline): SNHLY, FYNNEI.

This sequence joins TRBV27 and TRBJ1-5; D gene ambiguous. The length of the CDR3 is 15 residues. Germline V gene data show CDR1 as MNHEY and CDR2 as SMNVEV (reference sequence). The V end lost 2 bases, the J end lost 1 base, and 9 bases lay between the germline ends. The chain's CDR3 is CASSLLGESNQPQHF. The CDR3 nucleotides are TGTGCCAGCAGTTTACTAGGAGAAAGCAATCAGCCCCAGCATTTT.

The CDR3 protein is CASSEGYRGRREQYF. In nucleotides, the CDR3 is TGTGCCAGCAGTGAAGGTTACAGGGGGCGTAGGGAGCAGTACTTC. The J gene is TRBJ2-7, the V gene TRBV6-1, with TRBD1 matching 9 bases. The CDR3 sequence is 15 residues long. The ends lost 1 base at V and 7 bases at J; junction bases unmatched: 8. Germline V CDR1 and CDR2: MNHNS, SASEGT.

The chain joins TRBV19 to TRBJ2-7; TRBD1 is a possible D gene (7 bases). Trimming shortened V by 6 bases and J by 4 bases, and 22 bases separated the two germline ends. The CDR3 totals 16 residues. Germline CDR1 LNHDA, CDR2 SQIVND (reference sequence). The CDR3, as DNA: TGTGCCAGTAGCCCCGTTGGAGGGGGCAATGGGTACGAGCAGTACTTC. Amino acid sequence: CASSPVGGGNGYEQYF.

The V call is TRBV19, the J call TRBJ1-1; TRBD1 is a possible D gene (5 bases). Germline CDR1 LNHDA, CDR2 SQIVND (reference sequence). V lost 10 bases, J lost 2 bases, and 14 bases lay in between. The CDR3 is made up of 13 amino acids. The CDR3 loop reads CATQDKANTEAFF. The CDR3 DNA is TGTGCCACTCAGGACAAGGCAAACACTGAAGCTTTCTTT.

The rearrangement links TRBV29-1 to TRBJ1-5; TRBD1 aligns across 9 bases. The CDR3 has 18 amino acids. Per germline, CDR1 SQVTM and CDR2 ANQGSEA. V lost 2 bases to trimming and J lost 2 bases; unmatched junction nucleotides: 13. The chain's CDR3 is CSVETRDRVAGGNQPQHF. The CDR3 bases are TGCAGCGTTGAAACCCGGGACAGGGTAGCCGGTGGCAATCAGCCCCAGCATTTT.

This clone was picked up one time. CDR3 in amino acids: CASSESPYRGYGYTF. CDR3 sequence (DNA): TGTGCCAGCAGTGAGTCTCCGTACAGGGGCTATGGCTACACCTTC. The chain employs TRBV25-1 and TRBJ1-2; 7 bases align to TRBD1. The CDR3 contains 15 residues. Germline CDR1 is MGHDK and CDR2 is SYGVNS. Unmatched junction bases numbered 8, after V lost 3 bases and J lost 4 bases.

The CDR3 coding sequence is TGTGCCAGCAGCAAGACGTCGCGGGGGACCACAGATACGCAGTATTTT. Protein sequence: CASSKTSRGTTDTQYF. The chain links TRBV21-1 to TRBJ2-3; the table names TRBD2, a call not compared with the DNA. TRBV21-1 is given as a pseudogene. The CDR3 totals 16 residues.

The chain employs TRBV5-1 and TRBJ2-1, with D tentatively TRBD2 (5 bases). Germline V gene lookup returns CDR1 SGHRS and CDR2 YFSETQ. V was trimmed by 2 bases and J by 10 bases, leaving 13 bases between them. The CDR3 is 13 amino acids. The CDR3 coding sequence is TGCGCCAGCAGCTTTGTAACCCGGGAAGAGCAGTTCTTC. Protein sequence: CASSFVTREEQFF.

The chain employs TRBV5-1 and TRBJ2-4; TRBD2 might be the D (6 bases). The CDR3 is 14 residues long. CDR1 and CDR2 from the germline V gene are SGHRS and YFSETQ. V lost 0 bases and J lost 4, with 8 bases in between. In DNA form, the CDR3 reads TGCGCCAGCAGCTTGGCCGCGGGGAAAAACATTCAGTACTTC. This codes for CASSLAAGKNIQYF.